Sequencing of this T cell receptor (beta chain) was carried out in a study of molecular identifiers for immune sequencing clone quantification. The CDR3 runs to 13 residues. Germline values: CDR1 DFQATT, CDR2 SNEGSKA (reference sequence). Trimming took off 3 bases at V and 6 bases at J, with 13 bases between the two ends. This clonotype was found many times. MiXCR, applied by TCRdb to the PCR reads, yields one record per CDR3 protein. The data show over 300,000 distinct CDR3 sequences, roughly 24% seen once. Libraries of naive CD8 T cells were made from about 19,000 to 1,100,000 sorted cells. They used 10%, 30% or 50% RNA. For naive CD8 T cells, sorting used the CD8+CD4-CCR7+CD45RA+ phenotype.

This clonotype originated in a human donor in good health. Some libraries in this study had Jurkat cell RNA spiked in. The rearrangement joins TRBV20-1 to TRBJ2-3; no firm D call. Sequencing used naive CD8+ T cells from blood, with Jurkat cell RNA spiked in. Subset reported: FACS-sorted CD8+CD4-CCR7+CD45RA+ naive T cells. CDR3 DNA sequence: TGCAGTGCTAGGATAGTGGTAAAGGATACGCAGTATTTT. Protein product: CSARIVVKDTQYF.